This T cell receptor (beta chain) was recorded in a study of identical twins. Whole-study results and caveats: Models predicted less out-of-frame TCR alpha sharing in monozygotic twins than was found.

Trimming removed 1 base from V and 5 bases from J; junction bases left unmatched: 11. This CDR3 region has 17 residues. The germline CDR1 and CDR2 sequences are KGHSH and LQKENI. Donors uniformly comprised healthy Caucasians. Template switching supplied a universal primer site; unique molecular identifiers were carried on the cDNA. Via MiXCR, TCRdb re-called the 5' RACE reads, giving one row per CDR3 protein. The data show around 670,000 distinct CDR3 sequences, roughly 6% seen once. This clonotype was observed at least ten times. Its antigen remains unknown. The sequence was collected from a man aged 18 to 30 in good health. The chain is built from TRBV18 and TRBJ2-1, with 7 bases matching TRBD2. Sequencing used naive T cells sorted from blood. The CDR3: CASSPRPSGRRNNEQFF. CDR3 nucleotides: TGTGCCAGCTCACCACGTCCTAGCGGAAGGCGGAACAATGAGCAGTTCTTC.